This T cell receptor beta chain was found in a study of blood T cell repertoires in COVID-19. CDR1 and CDR2 from the germline V gene are SNHLY and FYNNEI. The junction had 6 bases not matched to a gene; V was cut back by 7 bases and J by 4 bases. There are 14 residues in the CDR3. TCRdb's copy holds only in-frame clones and misses some; the assay was immunoSEQ multiplex PCR. This sample has more than 250,000 clones, with approximately 87% found just once. Sequencing used peripheral blood. The chain has TRBV2 and TRBJ2-7; 11 nucleotides match TRBD1. The sequence was obtained from a human donor in a cohort sampled during active COVID-19. The CDR3 DNA reads TGTGCCAGCATGGGGACAGGGGGAAGTTACGAGCAGTACTTC. The encoded protein is CASMGTGGSYEQYF.